Listed below are T cell receptor beta chains from one sample, sequenced in a study of blood T cell repertoires in COVID-19. The table came from immunoSEQ multiplex PCR; TCRdb's copy has only in-frame clones and leaves some out. The sample lists approximately 130,000 clones; 80% to 90% were seen once. The sample comprised peripheral blood. These receptors were obtained from a human donor in a cohort sampled during active COVID-19. CDR3s include the opening cysteine and the closing phenylalanine or tryptophan. The order of the fields is V gene, D gene, J gene, clone size, CDR3 length, CDR3 DNA, CDR3 protein. The D gene is left open where the match is weak. Size is stated for part of the rows, as once, few or many counts, or as a class when the clone is expanded.

v_call: TRBV2; d_call: .; j_call: TRBJ2-7; clone_size: .; cdr3_length: 12; cdr3_nt: TGTGCCAGCAGTGAAACTAGCTACGAGCAGTACTTC; cdr3_aa: CASSETSYEQYF
v_call: TRBV9; d_call: .; j_call: TRBJ2-3; clone_size: once; cdr3_length: 14; cdr3_nt: TGTGCCAGCAGCGGAAGCGCACGCACAGATACGCAGTATTTT; cdr3_aa: CASSGSARTDTQYF
v_call: TRBV19; d_call: TRBD1; j_call: TRBJ1-5; clone_size: .; cdr3_length: 16; cdr3_nt: TGTGCCAGTAGTATAGTTGGGACAGCTAGTGGCGGGCCCCAGCATTTT; cdr3_aa: CASSIVGTASGGPQHF
v_call: TRBV11-2; d_call: TRBD1; j_call: TRBJ1-1; clone_size: once; cdr3_length: 16; cdr3_nt: TGTGCCAGCAGCTTAAAGGCAGGGGGCGCGTACACTGAAGCTTTCTTT; cdr3_aa: CASSLKAGGAYTEAFF
v_call: TRBV7-8; d_call: .; j_call: TRBJ2-2; clone_size: .; cdr3_length: 16; cdr3_nt: TGTGCCAGCAGCCCATCTTTGACAGGTTTCGTCGGGGAGCTGTTTTTT; cdr3_aa: CASSPSLTGFVGELFF
v_call: TRBV6-6; d_call: .; j_call: TRBJ1-2; clone_size: .; cdr3_length: 13; cdr3_nt: TGTGCCAGCACCGCACAAGCTAACTATGGCTACACCTTC; cdr3_aa: CASTAQANYGYTF
v_call: TRBV4-1; d_call: TRBD2; j_call: TRBJ2-5; clone_size: .; cdr3_length: 20; cdr3_nt: TGCGCCAGCAGCCCCTTATACGTGCGGGGGGGCGGGAACTTACAAGAGACCCAGTACTTC; cdr3_aa: CASSPLYVRGGGNLQETQYF
v_call: TRBV5-1; d_call: .; j_call: TRBJ1-1; clone_size: .; cdr3_length: 15; cdr3_nt: TGCGCCAGCAGCTGGGGCCGAGGAGCCGGCACTGAAGCTTTCTTT; cdr3_aa: CASSWGRGAGTEAFF
v_call: TRBV29-1; d_call: .; j_call: TRBJ1-2; clone_size: .; cdr3_length: 11; cdr3_nt: TGCAGCAGCTGGACAGACTATGGCTACACCTTC; cdr3_aa: CSSWTDYGYTF
v_call: TRBV18; d_call: TRBD2; j_call: TRBJ2-3; clone_size: once; cdr3_length: 15; cdr3_nt: TGTGCCAGCCTGTTTCCGGGAGGGCGCACAGATACGCAGTATTTT; cdr3_aa: CASLFPGGRTDTQYF
v_call: TRBV6-1; d_call: TRBD2; j_call: TRBJ2-1; clone_size: once; cdr3_length: 15; cdr3_nt: TGTGCCAGCAGTGAAGCTAGCGGGGTGGGAAATGAGCAGTTCTTC; cdr3_aa: CASSEASGVGNEQFF
v_call: TRBV5-6; d_call: TRBD1; j_call: TRBJ1-5; clone_size: .; cdr3_length: 16; cdr3_nt: TGTGCCAGCAGCAAAACGACAGGGTTTAGCAATCAGCCCCAGCATTTT; cdr3_aa: CASSKTTGFSNQPQHF
v_call: TRBV23-1; d_call: .; j_call: TRBJ1-6; clone_size: .; cdr3_length: 16; cdr3_nt: TGCGCCAGCAGTCAAATACAGGGATCGCGGAATTCACCCCTCCACTTT; cdr3_aa: CASSQIQGSRNSPLHF
v_call: TRBV10-3; d_call: .; j_call: TRBJ2-6; clone_size: .; cdr3_length: 14; cdr3_nt: TGTGCCTCCCACGGGGGTACTGGGGCCAACGTCCTGACTTTC; cdr3_aa: CASHGGTGANVLTF
v_call: TRBV28; d_call: TRBD1; j_call: TRBJ2-1; clone_size: .; cdr3_length: 15; cdr3_nt: TGTGCCAGCAGTCCCCAGGGCAGGGGGCAGGATGAGCAGTTCTTC; cdr3_aa: CASSPQGRGQDEQFF
v_call: TRBV5-1; d_call: .; j_call: TRBJ1-5; clone_size: .; cdr3_length: 13; cdr3_nt: TGCGCCAGCAGCGCCCTAGCGGGGGAGCCCCAGCATTTT; cdr3_aa: CASSALAGEPQHF
v_call: TRBV11-1; d_call: TRBD2; j_call: TRBJ2-5; clone_size: .; cdr3_length: 14; cdr3_nt: TGTGCCAGCAGTGAAGCGGGGGGGCTCGAGACCCAGTACTTC; cdr3_aa: CASSEAGGLETQYF
v_call: TRBV6-1; d_call: TRBD2; j_call: TRBJ2-1; clone_size: .; cdr3_length: 18; cdr3_nt: TGTGCCAGCAGTGGGACTAGCGGGGGGCCGCTCGTGGGCAATGAGCAGTTCTTC; cdr3_aa: CASSGTSGGPLVGNEQFF
v_call: TRBV7-9; d_call: .; j_call: TRBJ2-3; clone_size: few; cdr3_length: 16; cdr3_nt: TGTGCCAGCAGCTTAGCGCTGGGGCAGGGAGGAGATACGCAGTATTTT; cdr3_aa: CASSLALGQGGDTQYF
v_call: TRBV28; d_call: .; j_call: TRBJ2-1; clone_size: few; cdr3_length: 13; cdr3_nt: TGTGCCAGCAGTTCCGATCGACTAGTTTTCTCGTTCTTC; cdr3_aa: CASSSDRLVFSFF
v_call: TRBV6-6; d_call: .; j_call: TRBJ1-1; clone_size: .; cdr3_length: 16; cdr3_nt: TGTGCCAGCAACCCACCTGGAGACCTAATGAACACTGAAGCTTTCTTT; cdr3_aa: CASNPPGDLMNTEAFF
v_call: TRBV2; d_call: .; j_call: TRBJ2-7; clone_size: .; cdr3_length: 13; cdr3_nt: TGTGCCAGCAACGGGGGAGACTCCTACGAGCAGTACTTC; cdr3_aa: CASNGGDSYEQYF
v_call: TRBV19; d_call: .; j_call: TRBJ2-7; clone_size: .; cdr3_length: 14; cdr3_nt: TGTGCCAGTACCCGGTCATTTGCTGGCTACGAGCAGTACTTC; cdr3_aa: CASTRSFAGYEQYF
v_call: TRBV4-2; d_call: .; j_call: TRBJ2-7; clone_size: .; cdr3_length: 20; cdr3_nt: TGTGCCAGCAGCCAAGCTCGGGCGGCTTCGGGGGACCCAAATCGCTACGAGCAGTACTTC; cdr3_aa: CASSQARAASGDPNRYEQYF
v_call: TRBV10-1; d_call: TRBD1; j_call: TRBJ2-2; clone_size: .; cdr3_length: 16; cdr3_nt: TGCGCCAGCAGCGAAGGGACAGGGGGGAACACCGGGGAGCTGTTTTTT; cdr3_aa: CASSEGTGGNTGELFF
v_call: TRBV27; d_call: .; j_call: TRBJ2-1; clone_size: once; cdr3_length: 13; cdr3_nt: TGTGCCAGCAGTTTAGGCAGGGTGGGTGAGCAGTTCTTC; cdr3_aa: CASSLGRVGEQFF
v_call: TRBV6-1; d_call: TRBD2; j_call: TRBJ2-5; clone_size: once; cdr3_length: 14; cdr3_nt: TGTGCCAGCAGTGAAGGCGGGGGGGGCCCGACCCAGTACTTC; cdr3_aa: CASSEGGGGPTQYF
v_call: TRBV27; d_call: .; j_call: TRBJ1-2; clone_size: .; cdr3_length: 14; cdr3_nt: TGTGCCAGCAGTACAACAGACGGGAGCTATGGCTACACCTTC; cdr3_aa: CASSTTDGSYGYTF
v_call: TRBV6-1; d_call: TRBD1; j_call: TRBJ1-5; clone_size: .; cdr3_length: 18; cdr3_nt: TGTGCCAGCAGTGAACAAGGGACAGGGCTAATCGGGGATCAGCCCCAGCATTTT; cdr3_aa: CASSEQGTGLIGDQPQHF
v_call: TRBV5-5; d_call: TRBD1; j_call: TRBJ2-7; clone_size: .; cdr3_length: 13; cdr3_nt: TGTGCCAGCAGCACGACAGGGGATGGGGAGCAGTACTTC; cdr3_aa: CASSTTGDGEQYF
v_call: TRBV5-6; d_call: TRBD2; j_call: TRBJ2-3; clone_size: .; cdr3_length: 15; cdr3_nt: TGTGCCAGCAGCTTGCTAGCGGGGGGATCAGATACGCAGTATTTT; cdr3_aa: CASSLLAGGSDTQYF
v_call: TRBV6-6; d_call: TRBD2; j_call: TRBJ2-5; clone_size: .; cdr3_length: 16; cdr3_nt: TGTGCCAGCAGTTATTGGACTAGCGGGGGAGGGGAGACCCAGTACTTC; cdr3_aa: CASSYWTSGGGETQYF
v_call: TRBV4-1; d_call: .; j_call: TRBJ1-5; clone_size: .; cdr3_length: 15; cdr3_nt: TGCGCCAGCAGCCAAGCGGGATTCAGTGGGTGGCCCCAGCATTTT; cdr3_aa: CASSQAGFSGWPQHF
v_call: TRBV4-1; d_call: .; j_call: TRBJ2-1; clone_size: few; cdr3_length: 18; cdr3_nt: TGCGCCAGCAGCCAAGATCCCCTCCTGGGGGGGCCAGGGAATGAGCAGTTCTTC; cdr3_aa: CASSQDPLLGGPGNEQFF
v_call: TRBV30; d_call: .; j_call: TRBJ1-1; clone_size: .; cdr3_length: 13; cdr3_nt: TGTGCCTGGGCCCAACAAGTGAACACTGAAGCTTTCTTT; cdr3_aa: CAWAQQVNTEAFF
v_call: TRBV19; d_call: TRBD1; j_call: TRBJ2-2; clone_size: once; cdr3_length: 14; cdr3_nt: TGTGCCAGTAATATGACAGGGGGCAACGGGGAGCTGTTTTTT; cdr3_aa: CASNMTGGNGELFF
v_call: TRBV5-6; d_call: .; j_call: TRBJ1-4; clone_size: .; cdr3_length: 12; cdr3_nt: TGTGCCAGCAGCAAAACTTCGGAAAAACTGTTTTTT; cdr3_aa: CASSKTSEKLFF
v_call: TRBV10-3; d_call: TRBD1; j_call: TRBJ2-5; clone_size: .; cdr3_length: 16; cdr3_nt: TGTGCCATCAGTGAGTCGAAGGGACAGGGTGGTGAGACCCAGTACTTC; cdr3_aa: CAISESKGQGGETQYF
v_call: TRBV24-1; d_call: TRBD1; j_call: TRBJ1-1; clone_size: .; cdr3_length: 13; cdr3_nt: TGTGCCACCAGGGACAGGGGCTCCGGGAAAGCTTTCTTT; cdr3_aa: CATRDRGSGKAFF
v_call: TRBV5-1; d_call: .; j_call: TRBJ1-5; clone_size: few; cdr3_length: 13; cdr3_nt: TGCGCCAGCAGTTCGGGGTCCCATGAGCCCCAGCATTTT; cdr3_aa: CASSSGSHEPQHF